Sequencing of this TCR beta chain was carried out in a study of blood T cell repertoires in COVID-19. Study background: The United States, Italy and Spain were the sources of the acute and convalescent COVID-19 samples. T cells, B-cell-depleted T cells, or PBMCs supplied cDNA or gDNA.

How the authors handled the data: Amplification with reference gene primers provided the estimates of nucleated cell counts. TCRdb's copy holds only in-frame clones and misses some; the assay was immunoSEQ multiplex PCR. That table furnishes V, J and clone size, whereas the DNA furnished D and trimming. The table records about 75,000 clones, roughly 88% of them present only once. The receptor was derived from a human donor in a cohort sampled during active COVID-19. Sequences were obtained from peripheral blood.

The CDR3 nucleotides are TGTGCCAGCAGCTTGTACGGGAGCTACGAGCAGTACTTC. Translation: CASSLYGSYEQYF. This chain connects TRBV5-6 to TRBJ2-7; D is possibly TRBD2 (6 bases). The CDR3 is 13 residues long. V gave up 1 base and J gave up 3 bases, with 8 bases separating them. The germline CDR1 and CDR2 sequences are SGHDT and YYEEEE.